The rows below give T cell receptor beta chains drawn from one sample of a study of Graves' ophthalmopathy and Graves' hyperthyroidism. A single record per CDR3 protein comes from TCRdb applying MiXCR to the multiplex PCR reads. This table has 350,000 to 450,000 distinct CDR3 sequences, around 17% appearing once. What was sequenced was peripheral blood. The receptor set was obtained from a young woman with Graves' ophthalmopathy. Each CDR3 is given with its conserved first and last residue. A D gene is named only where the DNA matches it firmly. Clone size is shown for a subset of rows, as once, few, many or a class of expanded clone.

d_call,clone_size,j_call,v_call,cdr3_nt,cdr3_aa
.,many,TRBJ2-7,TRBV28,TGTGCCATCGATACCCAGGGATCCGAGCAGTACTTC,CAIDTQGSEQYF
TRBD2,many,TRBJ2-7,TRBV10-1,TGCGCCAGCAGTGAGGCTAGCGGGGGCTCCTACGAGCAGTACTTC,CASSEASGGSYEQYF
TRBD1,many,TRBJ2-5,TRBV10-1,TGCGCCAGCAGCCGGGACAGGGAATTAGAGACCCAGTACTTC,CASSRDRELETQYF
TRBD1,many,TRBJ1-6,TRBV7-2,TGTGCCAGCAGCCCACAGACAGGGCATGATTCACCCCTCCACTTT,CASSPQTGHDSPLHF
TRBD2,many,TRBJ2-5,TRBV12-3/TRBV12-4,TGTGCCAGCCACACGGGGAGCGGGAGAGGGGGTCAAGAGACCCAGTACTTC,CASHTGSGRGGQETQYF
TRBD1,many,TRBJ1-1,TRBV19,TGTGCCAGTAGAAGACAGGGGGGATCGAACACTGAAGCTTTCTTT,CASRRQGGSNTEAFF
TRBD1,many,TRBJ1-5,TRBV6-1,TGTGCCAGCCGAACTACAGGGGGTGGCAATCAGCCCCAGCATTTT,CASRTTGGGNQPQHF
TRBD2,many,TRBJ2-7,TRBV5-6,TGTGCCAGCAGCTTCCCGGGACTAGTTAACGAGCAGTACTTC,CASSFPGLVNEQYF
.,many,TRBJ2-7,TRBV28,TGTGCCAGCAGCCAAAATGGAAAGGGGATCTTC,CASSQNGKGIF
.,few,TRBJ1-1,TRBV6-5,TGTGCCAGCAGTATACAGTTAATGAACACTGAAGCTTTCTTT,CASSIQLMNTEAFF
.,few,TRBJ1-1,TRBV6-2/TRBV6-3,TGTGCCAGCAGTTACTCGGGCTCAGGACCGCTGAACACTGAAGCTTTCTTT,CASSYSGSGPLNTEAFF
TRBD2,many,TRBJ2-5,TRBV10-2,TGCGGAAGCGGGAAGAGGCAAGAGACCCAGTACTTC,CGSGKRQETQYF
.,many,TRBJ1-1,TRBV28,TGTGCCAGCAGTTTAGGGGGGAGTGACACTGAAGCTTTCTTT,CASSLGGSDTEAFF
.,.,TRBJ2-7,TRBV24-1,TGTGCCACCAGTGATTCCCAGGGTACCTACGAGCAGTACTTC,CATSDSQGTYEQYF
.,many,TRBJ2-3,TRBV12-3/TRBV12-4,TGTGCCAGCAGTTTAGGGGGCCCAGATACGCAGTATTTT,CASSLGGPDTQYF
.,many,TRBJ2-5,TRBV29-1,TGCAGCGTCGCGACCGGGATCAGTACCGAGACCCAGTACTTC,CSVATGISTETQYF
.,many,TRBJ2-5,TRBV28,TGTGCCAGCTCCAGGGGACAAGAGACCCAGTACTTC,CASSRGQETQYF
.,many,TRBJ2-2,TRBV10-3,TGTGCCATCAGTGAGTCTAAAACGGGCCCGATTCCCACCGGGGAGCTGTTTTTT,CAISESKTGPIPTGELFF
.,many,TRBJ1-5,TRBV10-1,TGCGCCAGCAGTGAGGGGGCCGGCAATCAGCCCCAGCATTTT,CASSEGAGNQPQHF
.,many,TRBJ1-1,TRBV7-9,TGTGCCAGCAGCTTAGTACAGCCGAACACTGAAGCTTTCTTT,CASSLVQPNTEAFF
TRBD2,many,TRBJ2-7,TRBV15,TGTGCCACCAGCAGAGATAAGCGCCGACTAGCGGGATTATTGGGTTACGAGCAGTACTTC,CATSRDKRRLAGLLGYEQYF
TRBD2,many,TRBJ2-7,TRBV27,TGTGCCAGCAGGCCACTGGCGGGGGGACTAGGATCCTACGAGCAGTACTTC,CASRPLAGGLGSYEQYF
.,many,TRBJ1-1,TRBV6-5,TGTGCCAGCACCCCGGAGGGACCCTGGAACACTGAAGCTTTCTTT,CASTPEGPWNTEAFF
TRBD1,many,TRBJ2-5,TRBV29-1,TGCAGCGTTGACGAACAGGGGCAGGAGACCCAGTACTTC,CSVDEQGQETQYF
TRBD2,many,TRBJ2-4,TRBV7-2,TGTGCCAGCAGCCCGGCGGGGGACATTCAGTACTTC,CASSPAGDIQYF
TRBD1,many,TRBJ1-5,TRBV12-3/TRBV12-4,TGTGCCAGCAGTCGACAGGGAAATCAGCCCCAGCATTTT,CASSRQGNQPQHF
.,many,TRBJ2-1,TRBV27,TGTGCCAGCAGTTTGGAGTCAGGGCCGACCTACAATGAGCAGTTCTTC,CASSLESGPTYNEQFF
.,.,TRBJ1-1,TRBV6-5,TGTGCCAGCAGTTACGCCGGGACCGCTGAAGCTTTCTTT,CASSYAGTAEAFF
TRBD1,many,TRBJ2-2,TRBV28,TGTGCCAGCAGTTCCCCCCCGGGACAGGGTTGGGGCACCGGGGAGCTGTTTTTT,CASSSPPGQGWGTGELFF
.,once,TRBJ2-4,TRBV6-1,TGTGCCAGCAGTGAACAGGGTTTGGACATTCAGTACTTC,CASSEQGLDIQYF
TRBD1,few,TRBJ1-2,TRBV12-3/TRBV12-4,TGTGCCAGCGACGGACAGGGAGATGGCTACACCTTC,CASDGQGDGYTF
TRBD2,many,TRBJ2-7,TRBV7-8,TGTGCCAGCAGCCCGGACGCGGGGGTTCCCTACGAGCAGTACTTC,CASSPDAGVPYEQYF
TRBD1,many,TRBJ1-6,TRBV4-3,TGCGCCAGCAGCCAAGGAGAACAGGGGAACTCCTATAATTCACCCCTCCACTTT,CASSQGEQGNSYNSPLHF
.,many,TRBJ1-5,TRBV10-2,TGCGCCAGCAGTGAGTCAGGCACAGCCTATAGCAATCAGCCCCAGCATTTT,CASSESGTAYSNQPQHF
TRBD2,.,TRBJ2-5,TRBV6-1,TGTGCCAGCAGCCGGACTAGCGGGGGGATTGAGACCCAGTACTTC,CASSRTSGGIETQYF
.,many,TRBJ1-6,TRBV4-1,TGCGCCAGCAGCCAAGCCAGGGAAGATTCACCCCTCCACTTT,CASSQAREDSPLHF
.,many,TRBJ1-2,TRBV4-3,TGCGCCAGCAGCCACCCGACAGGACTAAACTATGGCTACACCTTC,CASSHPTGLNYGYTF